This T cell receptor beta chain was captured in a study of CD8 T cells in Susac syndrome. The RNA, about 0.45 to 1 ug, was put through reverse transcription using random hexamers. The amplification used immunoSEQ multiplex PCR on TCR beta CDR3; it spanned 54 Vbeta and 13 Jbeta. TCRdb called the immunoSEQ multiplex PCR reads again in MiXCR, with one record for every CDR3 protein. The sample holds approximately 120,000 distinct CDR3 sequences, 95% to 98% seen once. As to this clonotype: The antigen is unknown.

TEMRA cells were FACS-enriched, and CD8+ and CD4+ T cells were isolated negatively. Findings of the study overall: By the study's own acknowledgment, its TCR sequencing and HLA analysis included relatively few individuals.

From germline, CDR1 is SNHLY and CDR2 FYNNEI. This CDR3 region has 15 residues. Trimming removed 7 bases at V and 8 bases at J, with 21 bases between. Source material: CD4+ T cells from PBMCs. The V call is TRBV2, the J call TRBJ2-1; D may correspond to TRBD1 or TRBD2 (5 bases each). The TCR sequence derives from a human donor in good health. Here the CDR3 reads CASTSQRGRGYEQFF. The CDR3 DNA follows: TGTGCCAGCACTTCCCAGCGAGGACGGGGCTATGAGCAGTTCTTC.